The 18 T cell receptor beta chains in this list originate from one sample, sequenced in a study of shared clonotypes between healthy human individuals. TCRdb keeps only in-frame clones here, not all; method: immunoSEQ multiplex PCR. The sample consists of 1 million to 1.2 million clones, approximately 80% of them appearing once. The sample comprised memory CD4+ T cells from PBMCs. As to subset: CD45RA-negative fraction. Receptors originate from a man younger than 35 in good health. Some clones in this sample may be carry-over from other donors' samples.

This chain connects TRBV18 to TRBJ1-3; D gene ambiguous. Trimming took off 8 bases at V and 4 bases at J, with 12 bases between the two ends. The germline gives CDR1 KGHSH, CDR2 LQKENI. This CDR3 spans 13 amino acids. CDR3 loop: CASTTTFGNTIYF. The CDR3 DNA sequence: TGTGCCAGCACTACCACGTTCGGAAACACCATATATTTT.

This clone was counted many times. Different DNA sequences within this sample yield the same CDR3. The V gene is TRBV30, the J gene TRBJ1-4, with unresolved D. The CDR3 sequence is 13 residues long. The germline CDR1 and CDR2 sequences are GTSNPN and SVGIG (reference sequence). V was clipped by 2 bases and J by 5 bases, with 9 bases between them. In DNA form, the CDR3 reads TGTGCCTGGAGTCCGGGAAGAAATGAAAAACTGTTTTTT. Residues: CAWSPGRNEKLFF.

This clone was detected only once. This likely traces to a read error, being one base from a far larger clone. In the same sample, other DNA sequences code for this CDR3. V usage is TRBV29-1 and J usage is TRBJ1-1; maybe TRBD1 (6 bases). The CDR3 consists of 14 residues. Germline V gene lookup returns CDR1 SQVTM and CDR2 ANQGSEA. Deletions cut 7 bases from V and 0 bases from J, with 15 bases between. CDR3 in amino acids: CSAVMTGLNTEAFF. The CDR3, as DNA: TGCAGCGCCGTCATGACAGGTCTGAACACTGAAGCTTTCTTT.

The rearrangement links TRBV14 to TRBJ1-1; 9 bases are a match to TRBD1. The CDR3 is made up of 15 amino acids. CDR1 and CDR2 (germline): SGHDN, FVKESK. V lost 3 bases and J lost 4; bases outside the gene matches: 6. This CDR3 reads CASSQTGGLGTEAFF. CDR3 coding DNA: TGTGCCAGCAGCCAGACAGGGGGTCTGGGCACTGAAGCTTTCTTT.

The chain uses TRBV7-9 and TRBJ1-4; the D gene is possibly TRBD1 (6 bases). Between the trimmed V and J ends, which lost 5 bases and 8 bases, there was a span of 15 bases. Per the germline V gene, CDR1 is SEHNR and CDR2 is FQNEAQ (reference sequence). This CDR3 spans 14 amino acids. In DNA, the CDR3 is TGTGCCAGCAGCCTGACAGGAGGTGGAGAAAAACTGTTTTTT. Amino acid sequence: CASSLTGGGEKLFF.

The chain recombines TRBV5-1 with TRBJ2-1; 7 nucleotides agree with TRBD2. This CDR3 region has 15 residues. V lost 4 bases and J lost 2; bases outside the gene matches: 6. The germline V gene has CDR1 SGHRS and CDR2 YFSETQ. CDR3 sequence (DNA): TGCGCCAGCAGCCCGAGCGGGAACACCTACAATGAGCAGTTCTTC. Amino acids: CASSPSGNTYNEQFF.

For the CDR3, the DNA is TGTGCCAGCAGTGTTGGACAGGGGGCGGGCGGGGAGCTGTTTTTT. It yields the protein CASSVGQGAGGELFF. The chain employs TRBV2 and TRBJ2-2; 11 bases fit TRBD1. Germline assignment: CDR1 SNHLY and CDR2 FYNNEI. The CDR3 has 15 amino acids. J gave up 7 bases and V 4 bases, and 5 bases lay outside the gene matches.

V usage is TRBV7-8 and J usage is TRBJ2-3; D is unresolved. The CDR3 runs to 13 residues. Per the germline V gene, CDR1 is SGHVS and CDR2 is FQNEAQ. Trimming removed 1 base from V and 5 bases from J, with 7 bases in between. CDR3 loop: CASSLGHQDTQYF. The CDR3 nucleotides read TGTGCCAGCAGCTTAGGACACCAAGATACGCAGTATTTT.

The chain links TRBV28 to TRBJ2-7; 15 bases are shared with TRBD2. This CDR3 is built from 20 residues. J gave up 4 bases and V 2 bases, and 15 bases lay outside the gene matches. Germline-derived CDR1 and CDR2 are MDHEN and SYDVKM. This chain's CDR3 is CASSLPQGTSGRKGRYEQYF. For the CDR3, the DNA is TGTGCCAGCAGTTTACCCCAGGGGACTAGCGGGAGGAAGGGGAGGTACGAGCAGTACTTC.

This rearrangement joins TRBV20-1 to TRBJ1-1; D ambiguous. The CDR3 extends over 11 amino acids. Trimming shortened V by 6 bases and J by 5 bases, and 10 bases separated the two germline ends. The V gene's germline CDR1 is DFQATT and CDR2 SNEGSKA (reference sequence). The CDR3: CSANPWTEAFF. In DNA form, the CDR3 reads TGCAGTGCGAATCCCTGGACTGAAGCTTTCTTT.

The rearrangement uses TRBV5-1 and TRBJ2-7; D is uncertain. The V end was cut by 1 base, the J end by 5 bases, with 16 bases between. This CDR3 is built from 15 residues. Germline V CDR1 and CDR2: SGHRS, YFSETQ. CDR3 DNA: TGCGCCAGCAGCTTGATCGGTGGTATCTGGAACGAGCAGTACTTC. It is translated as CASSLIGGIWNEQYF.

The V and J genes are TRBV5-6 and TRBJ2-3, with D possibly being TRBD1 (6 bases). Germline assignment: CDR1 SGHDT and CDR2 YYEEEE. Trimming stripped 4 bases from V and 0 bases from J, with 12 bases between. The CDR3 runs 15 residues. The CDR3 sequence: CASSGNRASTDTQYF. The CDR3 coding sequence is TGTGCCAGCAGCGGGAACAGGGCTAGCACAGATACGCAGTATTTT.

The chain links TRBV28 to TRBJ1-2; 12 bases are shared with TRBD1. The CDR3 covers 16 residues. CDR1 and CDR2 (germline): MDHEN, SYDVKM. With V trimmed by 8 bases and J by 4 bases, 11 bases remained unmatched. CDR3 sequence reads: CASLAGTGGKIYGYTF. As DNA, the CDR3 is TGTGCCAGCTTGGCAGGGACAGGGGGCAAGATCTATGGCTACACCTTC.

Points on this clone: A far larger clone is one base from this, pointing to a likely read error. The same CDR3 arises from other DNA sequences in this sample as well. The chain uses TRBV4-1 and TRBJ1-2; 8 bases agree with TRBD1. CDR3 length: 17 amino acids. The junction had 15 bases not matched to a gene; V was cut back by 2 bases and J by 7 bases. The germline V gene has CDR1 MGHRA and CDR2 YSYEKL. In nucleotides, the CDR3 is TGCGCCAGCAGCCAAAGCCTTCGAACAGGGGGAAAGGGTGGCTACACCTTC. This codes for CASSQSLRTGGKGGYTF.

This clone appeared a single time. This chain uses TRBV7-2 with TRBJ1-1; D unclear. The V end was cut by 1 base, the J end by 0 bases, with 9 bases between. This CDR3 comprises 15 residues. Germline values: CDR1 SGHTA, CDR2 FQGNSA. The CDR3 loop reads CASSLVPGVNTEAFF. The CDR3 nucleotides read TGTGCCAGCAGCTTAGTTCCCGGCGTGAACACTGAAGCTTTCTTT.

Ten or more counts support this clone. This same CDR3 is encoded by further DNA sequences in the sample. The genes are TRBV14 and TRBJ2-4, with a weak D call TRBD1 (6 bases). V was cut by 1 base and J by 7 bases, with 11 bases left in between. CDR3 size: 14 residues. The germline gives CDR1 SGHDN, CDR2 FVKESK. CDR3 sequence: CASSQVGAGNIQYF. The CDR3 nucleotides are TGTGCCAGCAGCCAAGTGGGGGCAGGGAACATTCAGTACTTC. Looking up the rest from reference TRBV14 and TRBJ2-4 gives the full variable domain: EAGVTQFPSHSVIEKGQTVTLRCDPISGHDNLYWYRRVMGKEIKFLLHFVKESKQDESGMPNNRFLAERTGGTYSTLKVQPAELEDSGVYFCASSQVGAGNIQYFGAGTRLSVL.

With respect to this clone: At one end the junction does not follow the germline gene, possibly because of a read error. Here the CDR3 reads CAITEDREATEAFF. Here the CDR3 DNA reads TGTGCCATCACTGAGGACAGGGAGGCCACTGAAGCTTTCTTT. V gene TRBV10-3 combines with J gene TRBJ1-1; TRBD1 aligns across 8 bases. Germline loops: CDR1 ENHRY, CDR2 SYGVKD. The CDR3 contains 14 residues.

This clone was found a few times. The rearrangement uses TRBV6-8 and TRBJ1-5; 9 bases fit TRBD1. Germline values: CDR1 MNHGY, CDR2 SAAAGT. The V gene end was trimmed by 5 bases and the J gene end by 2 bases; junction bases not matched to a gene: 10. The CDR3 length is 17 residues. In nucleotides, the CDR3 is TGTGCCAGCAGTGCGGACAGGGGCGGCAATGGCAATCAGCCCCAGCATTTT. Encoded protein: CASSADRGGNGNQPQHF.